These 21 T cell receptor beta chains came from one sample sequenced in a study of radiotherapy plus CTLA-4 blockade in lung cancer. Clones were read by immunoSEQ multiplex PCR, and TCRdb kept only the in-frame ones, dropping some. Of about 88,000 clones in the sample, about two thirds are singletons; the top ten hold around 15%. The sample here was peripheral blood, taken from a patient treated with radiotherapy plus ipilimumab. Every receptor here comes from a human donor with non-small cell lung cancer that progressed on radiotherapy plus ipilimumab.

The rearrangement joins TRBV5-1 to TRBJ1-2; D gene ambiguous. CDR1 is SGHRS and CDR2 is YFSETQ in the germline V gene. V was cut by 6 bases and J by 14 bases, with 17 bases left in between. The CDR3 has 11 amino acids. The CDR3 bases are TGCGCCAGCACAGACCAGGCCGCGAGGACCTTC. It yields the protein CASTDQAARTF. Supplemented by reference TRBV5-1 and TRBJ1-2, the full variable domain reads KAGVTQTPRYLIKTRGQQVTLSCSPISGHRSVSWYQQTPGQGLQFLFEYFSETQRNKGNFPGRFSGRQFSNSRSEMNVSTLELGDSALYLCASTDQAARTFGSGTRLTVV.

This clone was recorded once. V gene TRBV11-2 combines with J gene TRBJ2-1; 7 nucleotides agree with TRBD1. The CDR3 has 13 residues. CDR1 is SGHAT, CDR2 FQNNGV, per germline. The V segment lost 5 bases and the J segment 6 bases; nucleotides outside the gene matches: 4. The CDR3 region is CASSQGQTNEQFF. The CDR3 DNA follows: TGTGCCAGCAGCCAGGGACAGACCAATGAGCAGTTCTTC.

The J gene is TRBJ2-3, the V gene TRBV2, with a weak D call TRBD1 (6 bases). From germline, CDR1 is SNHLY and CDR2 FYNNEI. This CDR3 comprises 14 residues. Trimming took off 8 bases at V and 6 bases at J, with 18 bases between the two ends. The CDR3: CASRSLTGPDTQYF. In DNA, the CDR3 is TGTGCCAGCCGAAGCTTAACAGGGCCGGATACGCAGTATTTT. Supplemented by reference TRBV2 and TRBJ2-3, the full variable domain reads EPEVTQTPSHQVTQMGQEVILRCVPISNHLYFYWYRQILGQKVEFLVSFYNNEISEKSEIFDDQFSVERPDGSNFTLKIRSTKLEDSAMYFCASRSLTGPDTQYFGPGTRLTVL.

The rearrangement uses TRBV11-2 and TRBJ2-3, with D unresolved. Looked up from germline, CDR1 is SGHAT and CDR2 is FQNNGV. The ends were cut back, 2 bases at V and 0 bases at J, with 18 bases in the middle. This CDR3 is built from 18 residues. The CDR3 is CASSLLTVLPESTDTQYF. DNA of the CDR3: TGTGCCAGCAGCTTATTGACTGTTCTTCCGGAAAGCACAGATACGCAGTATTTT. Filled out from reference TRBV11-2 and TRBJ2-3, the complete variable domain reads EAGVAQSPRYKIIEKRQSVAFWCNPISGHATLYWYQQILGQGPKLLIQFQNNGVVDDSQLPKDRFSAERLKGVDSTLKIQPAKLEDSAVYLCASSLLTVLPESTDTQYFGPGTRLTVL.

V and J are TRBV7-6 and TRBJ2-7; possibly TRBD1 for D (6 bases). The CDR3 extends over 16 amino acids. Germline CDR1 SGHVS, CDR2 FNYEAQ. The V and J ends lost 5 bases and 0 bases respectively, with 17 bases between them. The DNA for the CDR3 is TGTGCCAGCAGCCCTATAGGGGGTCCCAGCTCCTACGAGCAGTACTTC. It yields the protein CASSPIGGPSSYEQYF.

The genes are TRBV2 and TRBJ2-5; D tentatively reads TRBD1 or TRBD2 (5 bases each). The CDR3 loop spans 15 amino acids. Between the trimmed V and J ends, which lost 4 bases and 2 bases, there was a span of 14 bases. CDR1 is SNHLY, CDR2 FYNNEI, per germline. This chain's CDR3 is CASSGRRGVQETQYF. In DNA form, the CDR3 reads TGTGCCAGCAGTGGTCGGAGAGGGGTACAAGAGACCCAGTACTTC.

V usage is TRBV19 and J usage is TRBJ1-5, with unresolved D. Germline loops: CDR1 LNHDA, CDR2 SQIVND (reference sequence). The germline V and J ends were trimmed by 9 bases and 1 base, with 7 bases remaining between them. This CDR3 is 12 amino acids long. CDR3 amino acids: CASGVSNQPQHF. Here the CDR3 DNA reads TGTGCCAGCGGGGTAAGCAATCAGCCCCAGCATTTT.

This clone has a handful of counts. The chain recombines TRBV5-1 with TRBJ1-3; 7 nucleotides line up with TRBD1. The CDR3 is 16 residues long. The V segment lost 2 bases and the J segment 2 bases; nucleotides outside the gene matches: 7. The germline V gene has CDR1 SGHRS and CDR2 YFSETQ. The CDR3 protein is CASSFQPGQTGNTIYF. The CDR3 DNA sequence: TGCGCCAGCAGCTTTCAACCGGGACAGACTGGAAACACCATATATTTT.

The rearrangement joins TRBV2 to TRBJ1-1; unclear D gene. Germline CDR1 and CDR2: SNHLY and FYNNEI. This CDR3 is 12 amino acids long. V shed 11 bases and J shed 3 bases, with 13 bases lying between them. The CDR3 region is CAGGRLDTEAFF. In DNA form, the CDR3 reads TGTGCCGGAGGACGGCTCGACACTGAAGCTTTCTTT.

The CDR3 loop is CAISESTEPNQPQHF. The CDR3 bases are TGTGCCATCAGTGAGTCAACGGAACCCAATCAGCCCCAGCATTTT. The chain is built from TRBV10-3 and TRBJ1-5; D remains ambiguous. Germline CDR1 and CDR2: ENHRY and SYGVKD. The CDR3 consists of 15 residues. Trimming cost V 0 bases and J 3 bases, with 9 bases left between them.

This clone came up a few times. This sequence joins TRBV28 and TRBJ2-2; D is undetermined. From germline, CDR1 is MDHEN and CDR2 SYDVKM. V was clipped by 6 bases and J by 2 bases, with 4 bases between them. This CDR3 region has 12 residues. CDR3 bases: TGTGCCAGCAGCTCTAACACCGGGGAGCTGTTTTTT. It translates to CASSSNTGELFF.

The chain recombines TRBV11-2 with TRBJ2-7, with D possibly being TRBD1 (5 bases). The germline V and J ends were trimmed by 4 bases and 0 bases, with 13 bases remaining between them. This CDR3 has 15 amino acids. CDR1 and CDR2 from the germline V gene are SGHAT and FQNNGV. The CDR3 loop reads CASSSRVYLSYEQYF. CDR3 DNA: TGTGCCAGCAGCTCCAGGGTTTACCTCTCCTACGAGCAGTACTTC.

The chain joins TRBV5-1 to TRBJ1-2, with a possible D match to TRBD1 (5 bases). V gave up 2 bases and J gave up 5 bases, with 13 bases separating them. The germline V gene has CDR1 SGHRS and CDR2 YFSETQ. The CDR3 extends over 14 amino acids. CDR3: CASSLGVAAYGYTF. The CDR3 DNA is TGCGCCAGCAGCTTAGGGGTGGCCGCTTATGGCTACACCTTC.

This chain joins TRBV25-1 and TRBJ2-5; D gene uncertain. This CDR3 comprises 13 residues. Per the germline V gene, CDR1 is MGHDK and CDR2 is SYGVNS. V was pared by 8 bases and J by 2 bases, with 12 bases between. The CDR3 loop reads CASAAVEQETQYF. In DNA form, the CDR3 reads TGTGCCAGCGCCGCGGTCGAGCAAGAGACCCAGTACTTC.

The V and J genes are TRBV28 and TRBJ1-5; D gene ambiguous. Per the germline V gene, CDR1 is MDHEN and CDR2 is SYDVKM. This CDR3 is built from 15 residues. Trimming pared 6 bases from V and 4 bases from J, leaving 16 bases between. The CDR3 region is CASSDGQLRNQPQHF. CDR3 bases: TGTGCCAGCAGCGATGGCCAGCTACGAAATCAGCCCCAGCATTTT.

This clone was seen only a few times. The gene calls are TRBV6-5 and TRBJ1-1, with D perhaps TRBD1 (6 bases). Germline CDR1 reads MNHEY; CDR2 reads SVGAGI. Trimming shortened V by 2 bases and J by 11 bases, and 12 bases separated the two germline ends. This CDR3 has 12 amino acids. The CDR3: CASSYASGEAFF. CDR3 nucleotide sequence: TGTGCCAGCAGTTACGCGTCAGGGGAGGCTTTCTTT.

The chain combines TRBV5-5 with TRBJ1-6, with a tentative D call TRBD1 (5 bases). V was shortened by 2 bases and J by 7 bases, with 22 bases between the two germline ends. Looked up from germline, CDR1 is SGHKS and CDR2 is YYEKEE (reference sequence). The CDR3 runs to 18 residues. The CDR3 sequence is CASSFALLNTGSNSPLHF. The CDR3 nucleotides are TGTGCCAGCAGCTTCGCCCTCCTGAACACAGGTTCCAATTCACCCCTCCACTTT.

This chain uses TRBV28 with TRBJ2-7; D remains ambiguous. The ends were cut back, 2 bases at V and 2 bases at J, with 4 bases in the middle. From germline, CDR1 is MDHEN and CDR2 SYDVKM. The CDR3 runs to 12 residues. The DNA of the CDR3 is TGTGCCAGCAGTTTAAGGCCCTACGAGCAGTACTTC. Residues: CASSLRPYEQYF.

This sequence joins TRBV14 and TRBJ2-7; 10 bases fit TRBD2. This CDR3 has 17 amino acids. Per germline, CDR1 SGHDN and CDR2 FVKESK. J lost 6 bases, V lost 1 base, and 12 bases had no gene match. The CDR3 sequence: CASSQGGTSGTRTEQYF. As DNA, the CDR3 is TGTGCCAGCAGCCAAGGAGGAACTAGCGGGACCAGGACCGAGCAGTACTTC.

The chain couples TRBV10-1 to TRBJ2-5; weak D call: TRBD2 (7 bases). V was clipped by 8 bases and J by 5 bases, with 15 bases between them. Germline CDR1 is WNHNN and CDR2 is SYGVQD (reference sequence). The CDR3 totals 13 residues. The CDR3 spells CASAGGPGETQYF. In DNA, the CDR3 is TGCGCCAGCGCCGGGGGGCCGGGGGAGACCCAGTACTTC.

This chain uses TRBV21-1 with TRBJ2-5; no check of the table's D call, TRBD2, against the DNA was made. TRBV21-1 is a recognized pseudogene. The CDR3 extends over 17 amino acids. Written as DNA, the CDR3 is TGTGCCAGCAGCAAGGCGAGGAGCGGGGGGCGTCAAGAGACCCAGTACTTC. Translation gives CASSKARSGGRQETQYF.